This TCR gamma chain was profiled in a study of gamma-delta T cells after stem cell transplantation. TCRdb called clones anew from the RT-PCR reads with CATT. The data contain 1,500 to 2,000 gamma-chain clones, roughly 3.4% of them singletons. Regarding this clone: Given a far larger clone just one base away, this is likely a sequencing read error. At the DNA level, this CDR3 is encoded by other sequences in the same sample as well.

The CDR3 is 18 amino acids. The trim removed 0 bases at V and 11 bases at J, leaving 13 bases unmatched. Germline V lookup: CDR1 GITISATS, CDR2 ISYDGTV (reference sequence). The sequencing sample was made of gamma-delta T cells. This chain uses TRGV9 with TRGJP. This receptor was obtained from a human donor. It is not recorded whose cells these are; they may come from a transplant donor. The CDR3 DNA reads as TGTGCCTTGTGGGAGGTGGTTGCGGGGGAGCTGGGCAAAAAAATCAAGGTATTT. Amino acids: CALWEVVAGELGKKIKVF.